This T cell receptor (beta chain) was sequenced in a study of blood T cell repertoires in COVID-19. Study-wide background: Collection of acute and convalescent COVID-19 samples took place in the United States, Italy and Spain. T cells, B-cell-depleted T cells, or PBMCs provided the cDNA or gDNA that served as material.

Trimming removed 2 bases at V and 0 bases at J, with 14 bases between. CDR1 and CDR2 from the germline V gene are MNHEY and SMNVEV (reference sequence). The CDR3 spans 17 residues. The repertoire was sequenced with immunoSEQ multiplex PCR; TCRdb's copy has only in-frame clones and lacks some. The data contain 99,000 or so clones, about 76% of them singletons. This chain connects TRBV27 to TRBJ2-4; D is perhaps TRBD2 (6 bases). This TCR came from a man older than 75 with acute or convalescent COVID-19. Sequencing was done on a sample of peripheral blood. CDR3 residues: CASSLGGWGEAKNIQYF. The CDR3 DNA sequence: TGTGCCAGCAGTTTAGGGGGTTGGGGGGAAGCCAAAAACATTCAGTACTTC.